This TCR beta chain was captured in a study of blood T cell repertoires in COVID-19. Overall study context: Nucleic acid was either cDNA or gDNA, and it came from T cells, B-cell-depleted T cells, or PBMCs.

In the authors' methods: Nucleated cell counts were estimated from reference gene primer amplification. The data were produced by immunoSEQ multiplex PCR, yet TCRdb's version contains in-frame clones alone and is incomplete. The DNA gave D and trimming, while V, J and clone size come from that table. The sample records approximately 100,000 clones, about 85% being singletons. There are 15 residues in the CDR3. V lost 4 bases and J lost 2; bases outside the gene matches: 6. Germline values: CDR1 MNHEY, CDR2 SVGAGI. This clone has a handful of counts. This chain links TRBV6-5 with TRBJ2-5; 8 bases align to TRBD2. Specimen: peripheral blood. This receptor was obtained from a human donor in a cohort sampled during active COVID-19. DNA for the CDR3: TGTGCCAGCAGTTCCCGAGCTAGCGGGCAAGAGACCCAGTACTTC. Amino acid sequence: CASSSRASGQETQYF.